This T cell receptor (beta chain) was identified during a study of identical twins. A word on this clonotype: Its specificity is not known.

A universal primer site was created by template switching, with the cDNA bearing unique molecular identifiers. TCRdb itself ran the 5' RACE reads through MiXCR, one entry per CDR3 protein. Of 450,000 or so distinct CDR3 sequences detected, around 14% appear once; the ten largest clones hold approximately 0.52%. Trimming stripped 4 bases from V and 5 bases from J, with 8 bases between. The length of the CDR3 is 13 residues. The V gene's germline CDR1 is MNHEY and CDR2 SVGEGT. Study-level points and caveats: In drawing conclusions, the study used cross-sectional statistical analysis and did not follow the same donors. Fewer insertions marked abundant cord blood beta clonotypes; young adult naive trended weakly, memory not at all. Modelling approaches yielded underestimates of out-of-frame TCR alpha sharing between monozygotic twins.

Separately, the same data were catalogued under a study of yellow fever vaccine responses in identical twins.

The V gene is TRBV6-2 or TRBV6-3, the J gene TRBJ2-2; D not certain. The receptor was derived from a woman in her late teens or twenties in good health. The sample consisted of CD4+ T cells sorted from blood. The CDR3, as DNA: TGTGCCAGCAGTTGGGGTTGGACCGGGGAGCTGTTTTTT. This gives the protein CASSWGWTGELFF.